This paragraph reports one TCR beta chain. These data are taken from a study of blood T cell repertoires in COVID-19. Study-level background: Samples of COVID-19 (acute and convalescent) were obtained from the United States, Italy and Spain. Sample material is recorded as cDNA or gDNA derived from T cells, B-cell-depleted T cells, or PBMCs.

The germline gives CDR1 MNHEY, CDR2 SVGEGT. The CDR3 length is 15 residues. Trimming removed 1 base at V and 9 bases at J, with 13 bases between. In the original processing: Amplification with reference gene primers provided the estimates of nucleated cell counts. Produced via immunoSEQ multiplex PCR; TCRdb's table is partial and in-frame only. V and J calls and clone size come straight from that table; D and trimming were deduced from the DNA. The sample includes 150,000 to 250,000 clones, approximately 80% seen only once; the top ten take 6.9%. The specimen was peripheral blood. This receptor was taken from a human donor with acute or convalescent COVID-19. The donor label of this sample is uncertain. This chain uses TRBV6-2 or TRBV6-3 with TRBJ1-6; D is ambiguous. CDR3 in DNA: TGTGCCAGCAGTTACTTGCGACAACCTCCTTCACCCCTCCACTTT. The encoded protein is CASSYLRQPPSPLHF.